This is a list of T cell receptor beta chains from one sample in a study of T-cell reconstitution after alpha-beta-depleted transplantation in children. MiXCR, run by TCRdb on the PCR reads, gives a single entry per CDR3 protein. Of some 450,000 distinct CDR3 sequences in the sample, 43% were seen once. The specimen was PBMCs, collected before TCRalphabeta/CD19-depleted stem cell transplant. The source is a girl aged 2 to 9 with aplastic anemia, due to receive a stem cell transplant. CDR3s include the opening cysteine and the closing phenylalanine or tryptophan. A D gene is named only where the DNA matches it firmly. Clone size is shown for a subset of rows, as once, few, many or a class of expanded clone.

d_call clone_size j_call cdr3_length v_call cdr3_aa cdr3_nt
TRBD2 NA TRBJ2-1 18 TRBV5-1 CASSSGSIKRESYNEQFF TGCGCCAGCAGCTCCGGATCGATTAAGCGGGAGTCCTACAATGAGCAGTTCTTC
TRBD1 NA TRBJ2-5 15 TRBV12-3/TRBV12-4 CASIRAGQGVQTQYF TGTGCCAGCATACGTGCGGGACAGGGGGTCCAGACCCAGTACTTC
NA NA TRBJ2-5 15 TRBV7-9 CASSDASYPQETQYF TGTGCCAGCAGCGACGCTAGCTACCCCCAAGAGACCCAGTACTTC
NA NA TRBJ2-7 15 TRBV20-1 CSAQIPESRPYEQYF TGCAGTGCTCAGATTCCTGAGAGTCGTCCTTACGAGCAGTACTTC
NA many TRBJ2-1 15 TRBV7-9 CASSPSEVSYNEQFF TGTGCCAGCAGTCCCTCTGAGGTCTCCTACAATGAGCAGTTCTTC
TRBD1 NA TRBJ2-2 14 TRBV29-1 CSVQDRVNTGELFF TGCAGCGTCCAGGACAGGGTTAACACCGGGGAGCTGTTTTTT
NA few TRBJ2-2 13 TRBV28 CAAVGSNTGELFF TGTGCCGCCGTAGGGTCTAACACCGGGGAGCTGTTTTTT
TRBD1 few TRBJ2-1 15 TRBV7-2 CASSFQRTGSNEQFF TGTGCCAGCAGCTTTCAACGGACAGGGTCAAATGAGCAGTTCTTC
NA few TRBJ2-3 15 TRBV20-1 CSASSPRDRTDTQYF TGCAGTGCTAGCTCTCCCCGGGACCGCACAGATACGCAGTATTTT
NA NA TRBJ2-1 16 TRBV7-8 CASSPRGGPPYNEQFF TGTGCCAGCAGCCCTCGCGGGGGCCCGCCCTACAATGAGCAGTTCTTC
TRBD1 many TRBJ2-4 13 TRBV20-1 CSASKGAENIQYF TGCAGTGCTAGCAAGGGGGCCGAAAACATTCAGTACTTC
TRBD2 NA TRBJ2-1 13 TRBV5-5 CASSFITGGEQFF TGTGCCAGCAGCTTTATTACGGGGGGGGAGCAGTTCTTC
NA NA TRBJ1-2 12 TRBV20-1 CSAWDNNYGYTF TGCAGTGCCTGGGACAATAACTATGGCTACACCTTC
NA few TRBJ2-1 14 TRBV20-1 CSAGPGGSYNEQFF TGCAGTGCTGGCCCCGGGGGTTCTTACAATGAGCAGTTCTTC